Given below is one T cell receptor beta chain in context. The V gene's germline CDR1 is SGHVS and CDR2 FQNEAQ. J gave up 7 bases and V 1 base, and 4 bases lay outside the gene matches. The CDR3 extends over 14 amino acids. The record originates from a study of CD8+CD57+ T cells in acquired aplastic anemia. Overall study: An average of around 3.5 ug of DNA was obtained from sorted CD4+ and CD8+ cells.

The sequenced patients had an expansion of CD8+CD57+ cells seen by flow cytometry. There were no patients without severe acquired aplastic anemia. Profiling that covered TCR beta VDJ and CDR3 relied on genomic DNA as its template. One entry per CDR3 protein, called by TCRdb with MiXCR from the reads. The data show 220,000 or so distinct CDR3 sequences, less than 75% seen once. Sequenced input: sorted CD4+, CD8+, or CD8+CD57+ T cells (not recorded which) from PBMCs. The chain uses TRBV7-8 and TRBJ2-1; 7 bases are a match to TRBD1. This TCR derives from a human donor with aplastic anemia. DNA of the CDR3: TGTGCCAGCAGCTTAGGGGAGACAGGGAATGAGCAGTTCTTC. Protein: CASSLGETGNEQFF. The whole variable domain, filled in from reference TRBV7-8 and TRBJ2-1, reads GAGVSQSPRYKVAKRGQDVALRCDPISGHVSLFWYQQALGQGPEFLTYFQNEAQLDKSGLPSDRFFAERPEGSVSTLKIQRTQQEDSAVYLCASSLGETGNEQFFGPGTRLTVL.